The clone carrying this T cell receptor (beta chain) has a handful of counts. The V gene's germline CDR1 is MNHEY and CDR2 SVGAGI. V was shortened by 5 bases and J by 2 bases, with 7 bases between the two germline ends. The CDR3 has 12 amino acids. TCRdb re-called the RT-PCR reads through MiXCR, storing one row per CDR3 protein. Of roughly 960,000 distinct CDR3 sequences listed, 18% are singletons. The sample originates from a study of patients and donors after allogeneic stem cell transplantation. The specimen sequenced was blood, either unsorted or a sorted T cell fraction (not recorded which). The source is a human donor who was either an allogeneic HSCT recipient or a stem cell or donor lymphocyte infusion donor (not recorded which). It is not recorded whose cells these are; they may come from a transplant donor. The rearrangement links TRBV6-5 to TRBJ2-7; no clear D gene. The CDR3 region is CASSTRTYEQYF. CDR3 sequence (DNA): TGTGCCAGCAGTACTCGGACCTACGAGCAGTACTTC.